These T cell receptor beta chains were read from a single sample in a study of memory CD4+ T cells and cytomegalovirus serostatus. The repertoire was sequenced with immunoSEQ multiplex PCR; TCRdb's copy has only in-frame clones and lacks some. The data contain approximately 30,000 clones, about 80% of them seen just once; the ten biggest clones take up 0.6% to 0.7%. The sample taken for sequencing was memory CD4+ T cells from blood. These TCRs come from an adult in good health and CMV-seronegative. Some clones in this sample may be carry-over from other donors' samples. Each CDR3 is given with its conserved first and last residue. The D gene is left open where the match is weak. The size of a clone is reported for some rows only, either as once, few or many, or as a class for expanded clones.

TGTGCCAGCGGCCCACAGGGGACGGATTCACCCCTCCACTTT	CASGPQGTDSPLHF	TRBV6-4	TRBJ1-6	TRBD1	NA
TGTGCCAGCACCTTGGGGTCCGGTCCCCTCCACCACTTC	CASTLGSGPLHHF	TRBV2	TRBJ2-7	NA	few
TGTGCCACCAGCAGAGATCCCGACTCGGGCACGGGAAACACCATATATTTT	CATSRDPDSGTGNTIYF	TRBV15	TRBJ1-3	NA	NA
TGTGCCAGCAGTTACTCGGGCTCCGTAACTAATGAAAAACTGTTTTTT	CASSYSGSVTNEKLFF	TRBV6-5	TRBJ1-4	NA	NA
TGTGCCAGCTCACCGACAGGCCGGGAGCAGTTCTTC	CASSPTGREQFF	TRBV18	TRBJ2-1	NA	NA
TGTGCCAGCAGTCAACTTCTAAGCACAGATACGCAGTATTTT	CASSQLLSTDTQYF	TRBV6-5	TRBJ2-3	NA	NA
TGCGCCAGCAGCCAAGATCGAGGGGAAGGTAGACCCGGGGAGCTGTTTTTT	CASSQDRGEGRPGELFF	TRBV4-3	TRBJ2-2	NA	NA
TGTGCCAGCAGCGACTACAATGAGCAGTTCTTC	CASSDYNEQFF	TRBV7-2	TRBJ2-1	NA	NA
TGTGCCTGGAGTCCCGGGACAGGGGCAACTGGCTACACCTTC	CAWSPGTGATGYTF	TRBV30	TRBJ1-2	TRBD1	NA
TGTGCCAGCAGTAAGCGGACAGGGGGAACAGATACGCAGTATTTT	CASSKRTGGTDTQYF	TRBV28	TRBJ2-3	TRBD1	NA
TGCAGCGTTGGGGGAGTTCGGGACAGGAACACTGAAGCTTTCTTT	CSVGGVRDRNTEAFF	TRBV29-1	TRBJ1-1	TRBD1	NA
TGTGCCAGCAGTGAGGAAGAGATTTACACCTTC	CASSEEEIYTF	TRBV2	TRBJ1-2	NA	NA
TGTGCCAGCAGGTTCGGACAGGTTGAGGGCTACACCTTC	CASRFGQVEGYTF	TRBV28	TRBJ1-2	TRBD1	NA
TGTGCCAGTAGTTCTAGGCAAGAGACCCAGTACTTC	CASSSRQETQYF	TRBV19	TRBJ2-5	NA	NA
TGTGCCAGCAGTACTTTTCGTCCCCAGCATTTT	CASSTFRPQHF	TRBV28	TRBJ1-5	NA	NA
TGTGCCAGCAGCGTAGTGGACAGCTACGAGCAGTACTTC	CASSVVDSYEQYF	TRBV5-6	TRBJ2-7	NA	NA
TGCAGTGCTAGAGACCAGGGCGGCTACACCTTC	CSARDQGGYTF	TRBV20-1	TRBJ1-2	NA	once
TGTGCCAGCAGGCCCTACAGGGCTGAACAGCCCCAGCATTTT	CASRPYRAEQPQHF	TRBV6-5	TRBJ1-5	NA	NA
TGTGCCAGCAGCTTAGACGGGGGCCCACTCGAGCAGTACTTC	CASSLDGGPLEQYF	TRBV7-9	TRBJ2-7	NA	NA
TGTGCCAGCAGCCCCAGCCCCTACGAGCAGTACTTC	CASSPSPYEQYF	TRBV7-9	TRBJ2-7	NA	NA
TGTGCCAGTCACCTCCGGGACAGCGGGAACATTCAGTACTTC	CASHLRDSGNIQYF	TRBV19	TRBJ2-4	NA	NA
TGTGCCAGCAGTTCACTAAGTAGCGGGGATACGCAGTATTTT	CASSSLSSGDTQYF	TRBV28	TRBJ2-3	TRBD2	NA
TGTGCCAGCAGTTTTCTGCGGGAGAACACTGAAGCTTTCTTT	CASSFLRENTEAFF	TRBV28	TRBJ1-1	NA	once
TGTGCCAGCAGTCCCGGGCCCCAAGAGACCCAGTACTTC	CASSPGPQETQYF	TRBV27	TRBJ2-5	NA	NA
TGCGCCAGCAGCCCGGAGGGGGAAGGAGAGCAGTTCTTC	CASSPEGEGEQFF	TRBV5-1	TRBJ2-1	NA	NA
TGTGCCAGCAGTTTGTTTTTCTCCGGGGGCGGACCCGGGGAGCTGTTTTTT	CASSLFFSGGGPGELFF	TRBV28	TRBJ2-2	NA	few
TGTGCCAGCAGTCCACCGGGGGAGGGGACTGAAGCTTTCTTT	CASSPPGEGTEAFF	TRBV27	TRBJ1-1	NA	NA
TGTGCCAGCAGTGAAGGGTCGAACACTGAAGCTTTCTTT	CASSEGSNTEAFF	TRBV2	TRBJ1-1	NA	NA
TGTGCCAGCAGCATAGGGGGGGCGGCCGGGGAGCTGTTTTTT	CASSIGGAAGELFF	TRBV11-3	TRBJ2-2	NA	NA
TGTGCCAGCACCCTGGGACAGGGGACTGAAGCTTTCTTT	CASTLGQGTEAFF	TRBV2	TRBJ1-1	TRBD1	NA
TGCGCCAGCAGCCCCCGGGACAGGGAGTACGGCTACACCTTC	CASSPRDREYGYTF	TRBV5-1	TRBJ1-2	TRBD1	once
TGTGCCTGGATTGGGGGGGCGCTGACCGGGGAGCTGTTTTTT	CAWIGGALTGELFF	TRBV30	TRBJ2-2	NA	NA
TGTGCCAGCAGTGATAAGGGGGCGAGCAATCAGCCCCAGCATTTT	CASSDKGASNQPQHF	TRBV6-1	TRBJ1-5	TRBD1	few
TGTGCCACCCTGCAACTGCCGGGGGAGCTGTTTTTT	CATLQLPGELFF	TRBV28	TRBJ2-2	NA	few
TGTGCCAGCAGCGCTCGGACAGGCCCCTACAATGAGCAGTTCTTC	CASSARTGPYNEQFF	TRBV5-4	TRBJ2-1	TRBD1	NA
TGCGCCAGCAGCCAAGATTGGGGACAGCTAAGTAACTTGTATTACTCTGGAAACACCATATATTTT	CASSQDWGQLSNLYYSGNTIYF	TRBV4-3	TRBJ1-3	TRBD1	NA
TGTGCCAGCAGCTTGGGGGAAAGACCCTACAATGAGCAGTTCTTC	CASSLGERPYNEQFF	TRBV11-2	TRBJ2-1	NA	once
TGTGCCAGCAGCTTGGCGTATGAAAAACTGTTTTTT	CASSLAYEKLFF	TRBV7-2	TRBJ1-4	NA	NA
TGCGCCAGCAGCCAAGAATTTTCCGGGTTCTCCTACAATGAGCAGTTCTTC	CASSQEFSGFSYNEQFF	TRBV4-1	TRBJ2-1	NA	NA
TGTGCCAGCAGCTTAGAGACAGGGTGGCCCACTGAAGCTTTCTTT	CASSLETGWPTEAFF	TRBV7-8	TRBJ1-1	TRBD1	NA
TGTGCCAGCAGTCTAAACCCCGGGACACCCTCTGAAGCTTTCTTT	CASSLNPGTPSEAFF	TRBV28	TRBJ1-1	NA	NA
TGTGCCAGCAGCGTAGAGGGGGGCGCCCAGAGCTATGGCTACACCTTC	CASSVEGGAQSYGYTF	TRBV9	TRBJ1-2	NA	NA
TGCGCCAGCAGCCTTGGACAGGGTGGTCTCAATGAGCAGTTCTTC	CASSLGQGGLNEQFF	TRBV5-1	TRBJ2-1	TRBD1	NA
TGTGCCAGCAGGGAGAACATGGGGGTCTCTGGCTACACCTTC	CASRENMGVSGYTF	TRBV28	TRBJ1-2	NA	NA
TGTGCCAGTAGTGATGCAGGGTTTGTGAACACTGAAGCTTTCTTT	CASSDAGFVNTEAFF	TRBV19	TRBJ1-1	NA	few
TGTGCCAGCATCGACAGGTTGAACACTGAAGCTTTCTTT	CASIDRLNTEAFF	TRBV6-5	TRBJ1-1	NA	NA
TGCGCCAGCAGTCCCGGGCCCAATCAGCCCCAGCATTTT	CASSPGPNQPQHF	TRBV10-1	TRBJ1-5	NA	NA
TGTGCCAGCAGTTTATGGCCAGGAGATACCTACGAGCAGTACTTC	CASSLWPGDTYEQYF	TRBV28	TRBJ2-7	NA	NA
TGTGCCAGCATGGAGGACTCTGGAAACACCATATATTTT	CASMEDSGNTIYF	TRBV6-1	TRBJ1-3	NA	NA
TGTGCCTGGAGTGTACTTGCAGAAAATTCACCCCTCCACTTT	CAWSVLAENSPLHF	TRBV30	TRBJ1-6	NA	NA
TGTGCCAGCAGTTGGACGGGGGGGCGCACAGATACGCAGTATTTT	CASSWTGGRTDTQYF	TRBV27	TRBJ2-3	TRBD2	NA